The rows below give T cell receptor beta chains drawn from one sample of a study of cytomegalovirus exposure and HLA in healthy donors. TCRdb keeps only in-frame clones here, not all; method: immunoSEQ multiplex PCR. The repertoire holds about 180,000 clones, with roughly 79% as singletons. Sequencing input: PBMCs. These receptors were collected from a middle-aged man in good health and CMV-seropositive. Both conserved end residues are trimmed from each CDR3. The order of the fields is V gene, J gene, CDR3 protein.

v_gene: TRBV5-1
j_gene: TRBJ2-1
CDR3aa: ASSRDSGNSYNEQF

v_gene: TRBV5-8
j_gene: TRBJ1-1
CDR3aa: ASSDRGRTEAF

v_gene: TRBV2
j_gene: TRBJ1-5
CDR3aa: ASSEGQGRGQPQH

v_gene: TRBV7-9
j_gene: TRBJ2-7
CDR3aa: ASSRDSGEQY

v_gene: TRBV7-2
j_gene: TRBJ2-7
CDR3aa: ASSLVRLAGSRGYEQY

v_gene: TRBV7-2
j_gene: TRBJ1-5
CDR3aa: ASSVAGTGNQPQH

v_gene: TRBV18
j_gene: TRBJ2-1
CDR3aa: ASSPNSNNEQF

v_gene: TRBV11-2
j_gene: TRBJ1-3
CDR3aa: ASSLRGGPSAGNTIY

v_gene: TRBV7-9
j_gene: TRBJ2-4
CDR3aa: ASSLAEGRPKNSQY

v_gene: TRBV5-1
j_gene: TRBJ1-1
CDR3aa: ASSIQGNTEAF

v_gene: TRBV5-1
j_gene: TRBJ2-7
CDR3aa: ASSLLASGSYEQY

v_gene: TRBV5-1
j_gene: TRBJ2-6
CDR3aa: ASSLQQGAVSGANVLT

v_gene: TRBV9
j_gene: TRBJ1-2
CDR3aa: ASSGVRQGIGYT

v_gene: TRBV9
j_gene: TRBJ2-6
CDR3aa: ASSALSGANVLT

v_gene: TRBV15
j_gene: TRBJ2-7
CDR3aa: ATSRDGQGGYEQY

v_gene: TRBV4-1
j_gene: TRBJ1-5
CDR3aa: ASSPERQGNQPQH

v_gene: TRBV4-1
j_gene: TRBJ1-4
CDR3aa: ASSLGGRGWGNEKLF

v_gene: TRBV25-1
j_gene: TRBJ2-6
CDR3aa: ASSARRSGANGLT

v_gene: TRBV2
j_gene: TRBJ1-1
CDR3aa: ASSDPSDRETEAF

v_gene: TRBV18
j_gene: TRBJ2-3
CDR3aa: ASQGTGHTDTQY

v_gene: TRBV5-4
j_gene: TRBJ2-7
CDR3aa: ASSQAGQVSYEQY

v_gene: TRBV9
j_gene: TRBJ1-5
CDR3aa: ASSVGASGTGDQPQH

v_gene: TRBV6-1
j_gene: TRBJ1-1
CDR3aa: ASSETGGVVGTEAF

v_gene: TRBV5-1
j_gene: TRBJ2-4
CDR3aa: ASSVSQDSQY

v_gene: TRBV19
j_gene: TRBJ2-2
CDR3aa: ASSMGRARDTGELF

v_gene: TRBV10-3
j_gene: TRBJ2-7
CDR3aa: AISDHYEQY

v_gene: TRBV18
j_gene: TRBJ2-1
CDR3aa: ASSPPGREGTNEQF

v_gene: TRBV11-3
j_gene: TRBJ1-1
CDR3aa: ASSSSYRGMSEAF

v_gene: TRBV29-1
j_gene: TRBJ1-4
CDR3aa: SARPGENEKLF

v_gene: TRBV28
j_gene: TRBJ1-2
CDR3aa: ASSPGNYGYT

v_gene: TRBV27
j_gene: TRBJ2-7
CDR3aa: ASKPAGRFSYEQY

v_gene: TRBV10-3
j_gene: TRBJ2-3
CDR3aa: AISAGRWDTQY

v_gene: TRBV27
j_gene: TRBJ1-1
CDR3aa: ASQDRGPTEAF

v_gene: TRBV5-1
j_gene: TRBJ1-1
CDR3aa: ASSLPVREGTEAF

v_gene: TRBV2
j_gene: TRBJ2-1
CDR3aa: ASKKLASGNNEQF

v_gene: TRBV13
j_gene: TRBJ1-3
CDR3aa: ASSLDRTGNTIY

v_gene: TRBV19
j_gene: TRBJ2-7
CDR3aa: ASRERLGTREQY

v_gene: TRBV7-9
j_gene: TRBJ2-2
CDR3aa: ASRRSENTGELF

v_gene: TRBV7-9
j_gene: TRBJ2-1
CDR3aa: ASSLWRGRVYNEQF